This T cell receptor (beta chain) was sequenced during a study of T cells after yellow fever vaccination. As for the study in general: Based on CD3, CD45RA, CCR7 and CD95, EM, EMRA, CM and Tscm memory subsets were sorted. General study points: FACS-sorted repertoires could harbor abundant contaminating bulk-population clonotypes. Boosting was followed by the reappearance of most primary-vaccination clones (roughly 96% CD4, around 90% CD8).

This clonotype was seen ten or more times. Researchers made TCR cDNA using 5'RACE template switching, and this step added a universal primer site and UMIs. TCRdb re-called the 5' RACE reads with MiXCR, one entry per CDR3 protein. The sample records roughly 16,000 distinct CDR3 sequences, 4% being singletons. Looked up from germline, CDR1 is SNHLY and CDR2 is FYNNEI. With V trimmed by 6 bases and J by 6 bases, 14 bases remained unmatched. This CDR3 is built from 16 residues. The sequences come from PBMCs, either bulk or a sorted T-cell subset (CD4+, CD8+, memory, or dextramer-sorted; not recorded which), collected 15 days after the yellow fever booster vaccination. The chain links TRBV2 to TRBJ2-7, with 10 bases matching TRBD1. The TCR sequence derives from a man under 40 who received the YFV17D yellow fever vaccine. The CDR3 reads CASSVRWTGGGGEQYF. CDR3 nucleotide sequence: TGTGCCAGCAGCGTCCGATGGACAGGGGGAGGGGGCGAGCAGTACTTC.